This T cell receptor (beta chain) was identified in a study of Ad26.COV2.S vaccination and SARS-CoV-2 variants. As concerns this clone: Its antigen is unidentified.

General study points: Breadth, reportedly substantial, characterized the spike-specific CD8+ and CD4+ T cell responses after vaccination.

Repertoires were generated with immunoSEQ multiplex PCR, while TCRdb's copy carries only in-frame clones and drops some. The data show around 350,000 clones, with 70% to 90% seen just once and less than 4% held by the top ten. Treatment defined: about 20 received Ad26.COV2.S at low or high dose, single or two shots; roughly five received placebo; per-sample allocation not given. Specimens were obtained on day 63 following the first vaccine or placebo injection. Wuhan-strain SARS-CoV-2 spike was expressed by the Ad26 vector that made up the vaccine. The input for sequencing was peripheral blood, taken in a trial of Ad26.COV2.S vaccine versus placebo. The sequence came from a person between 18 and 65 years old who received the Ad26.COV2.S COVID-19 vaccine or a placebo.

The CDR3 nucleotides read TGTGCCAGCAGTGAACCCACCGGGACTAGCGGCAATGAGCAGTTCTTC. Protein sequence: CASSEPTGTSGNEQFF. V usage is TRBV2 and J usage is TRBJ2-1; 11 bases map to TRBD2. This CDR3 is 16 amino acids long. After removal of 2 bases from V and 6 bases from J, the junction contained 6 bases not matched to a gene. Germline CDR1 is SNHLY and CDR2 is FYNNEI.